This TCR beta chain is from a study of cytomegalovirus exposure and HLA in healthy donors. V was cut by 1 base and J by 8 bases, with 6 bases left in between. CDR3 length: 12 amino acids. Germline lookup yields CDR1 LGHNA and CDR2 YSLEER. Primers: 60 Vbeta forward and 13 Jbeta reverse. Method: immunoSEQ multiplex PCR; TCRdb's copy keeps in-frame clones and lacks some. The sample shows tens of thousands of clones, 75% to 85% of them seen only once. This receptor was taken from a male donor in good health and CMV-seronegative. The chain has TRBV4-3 and TRBJ2-1; maybe TRBD2 (6 bases). Sequencing used PBMCs. The CDR3 DNA follows: TGCGCCAGCAGCCAAGCGGGGGATGAGCAGTTCTTC. The encoded protein is CASSQAGDEQFF.